At least ten counts were recorded for the clone carrying this T cell receptor (beta chain). Template material for amplifying TCR beta CDR3 regions consisted of RNA transcripts. The HTBI set primed first-round TCR CDR3 RT-PCR. TCRdb processed the multiplex PCR reads anew with MiXCR; each CDR3 protein has one entry. The sample holds 650,000 to 850,000 distinct CDR3 sequences; approximately 18% are singletons and the top ten take 16%. This sample is part of a study of T cells in Graves' hyperthyroidism and ophthalmopathy. Trimming at V came to 6 bases and at J to 0 bases, leaving 11 bases not matched to a gene. CDR1 and CDR2 (germline): MNHNS, SASEGT. This CDR3 contains 17 residues.

This chain links TRBV6-1 with TRBJ1-1, with 9 nucleotides matching TRBD1. The origin of this receptor is a woman aged 50 to 65 with Graves' hyperthyroidism that later progressed to Graves' ophthalmopathy. The sample comprised blood. For the CDR3, the DNA is TGTGCCAGCAGCCCGACCCTACAGGGGGCCCTGAACACTGAAGCTTTCTTT. Residues: CASSPTLQGALNTEAFF.